Listed below are T cell receptor beta chains from one sample, sequenced in a study of blood T cell repertoires in COVID-19. Sequencing used immunoSEQ multiplex PCR; TCRdb keeps in-frame clones, though not all of them. The repertoire consists of approximately 50,000 clones, with around nine tenths occurring once and the leading ten covering approximately 4%. The sample was peripheral blood. These receptor sequences come from a human donor in a cohort sampled during active COVID-19. Both conserved end residues are part of each CDR3. D genes are given only for firm matches. Some rows have no size entry. The others give once, few or many, or a class for an expanded clone.

j_gene | d_gene | abundance | v_gene | CDR3aa | CDR3nt
TRBJ2-3 | . | . | TRBV15 | CATSRDSADTQYF | TGTGCCACCAGCAGAGACTCCGCAGATACGCAGTATTTT
TRBJ2-1 | TRBD1 | . | TRBV7-8 | CASSSLPGQGYNEQFF | TGTGCCAGCAGCTCGCTTCCGGGACAGGGGTACAATGAGCAGTTCTTC
TRBJ1-5 | TRBD1 | . | TRBV19 | CASSIMTGGNQPQHF | TGTGCCAGTAGTATAATGACAGGGGGCAATCAGCCCCAGCATTTT
TRBJ1-6 | . | . | TRBV5-8 | CAGTPGEGTYNSPLHF | TGTGCCGGCACTCCCGGGGAGGGCACTTATAATTCACCCCTCCACTTT
TRBJ1-2 | . | once | TRBV27 | CASSPEGSTYGYTF | TGTGCCAGCAGTCCAGAGGGTTCCACCTATGGCTACACCTTC
TRBJ2-1 | TRBD2 | once | TRBV9 | CASSVTHRILCGRAPYNEQFF | TGTGCCAGCAGCGTAACCCACAGGATCCTTTGCGGGAGGGCCCCCTACAATGAGCAGTTCTTC
TRBJ2-7 | TRBD2 | . | TRBV30 | CAWSSAGLAAYEQYF | TGTGCCTGGAGTTCCGCGGGACTAGCTGCCTACGAGCAGTACTTC
TRBJ2-2 | TRBD2 | . | TRBV9 | CASSVWGGVGTGELFF | TGTGCCAGCAGCGTATGGGGGGGAGTAGGCACCGGGGAGCTGTTTTTT
TRBJ2-6 | TRBD1 | . | TRBV4-1 | CASSPQGAGANVLTF | TGCGCCAGCAGCCCCCAGGGGGCTGGGGCCAACGTCCTGACTTTC
TRBJ2-7 | TRBD2 | . | TRBV10-3 | CAISVPGRQEGYEQYF | TGTGCCATCAGCGTCCCCGGGAGGCAGGAAGGCTACGAGCAGTACTTC
TRBJ1-4 | . | . | TRBV18 | CASSPREEEKLFF | TGTGCCAGCTCACCACGTGAGGAAGAAAAACTGTTTTTT
TRBJ2-7 | TRBD2 | . | TRBV5-1 | CASSLEDSGGYEQYF | TGCGCCAGCAGCTTGGAGGATAGCGGGGGTTACGAGCAGTACTTC
TRBJ2-1 | . | . | TRBV11-3 | CASSLDRGALQFF | TGTGCCAGCAGCTTAGATCGGGGGGCACTTCAGTTCTTC
TRBJ1-5 | . | once | TRBV30 | CAWGPGNQPQHF | TGTGCCTGGGGGCCGGGCAATCAGCCCCAGCATTTT
TRBJ2-7 | . | . | TRBV6-5 | CASSYSRQYEQYF | TGTGCCAGCAGTTACTCGAGACAGTACGAGCAGTACTTC
TRBJ1-4 | . | . | TRBV28 | CASKGAGANEKLFF | TGTGCCAGCAAAGGGGCAGGGGCTAATGAAAAACTGTTTTTT
TRBJ2-7 | . | once | TRBV19 | CASSIQAGPYEQYF | TGTGCCAGTAGTATTCAGGCAGGGCCCTACGAGCAGTACTTC
TRBJ2-2 | TRBD2 | few | TRBV5-1 | CASSRNRGGSFVNTGELFF | TGCGCCAGCAGCCGCAATCGCGGCGGGAGTTTTGTGAACACCGGGGAGCTGTTTTTT
TRBJ1-1 | . | . | TRBV18 | CASSPSGYTEAFF | TGTGCCAGCTCACCCAGTGGTTACACTGAAGCTTTCTTT
TRBJ1-1 | . | . | TRBV5-1 | CASSLGTATEAFF | TGCGCCAGCAGCTTGGGGACAGCCACTGAAGCTTTCTTT